These 27 T cell receptor beta chains were sequenced from one sample in a study of a mutant IDH1 vaccine in newly diagnosed glioma. Using immunoSEQ multiplex PCR, the repertoire was profiled, and TCRdb retains in-frame clones only, with some absent. The sample lists some 20,000 clones, more than 70% occurring once. These TCRs' antigens remain unknown. This sample's time point: week 47, end of study. All doses held 300 ug of mutant IDH1 20-mer peptide, with topical imiquimod. This specimen consisted of PBMCs, obtained from a glioma patient whose treatment included an IDH1 peptide vaccine. These receptors were collected from a man in his forties or fifties with glioma.

The V and J genes are TRBV7-7 and TRBJ2-1; 9 nucleotides agree with TRBD2. Germline V gives CDR1 SSHAT, CDR2 FNYEAQ (reference sequence). There are 18 residues in the CDR3. The junction had 11 bases not matched to a gene; V was cut back by 5 bases and J by 0 bases. The CDR3 reads CASSPMTSGYGSYNEQFF. Written as DNA, the CDR3 is TGTGCCAGCAGCCCCATGACTAGCGGCTATGGCTCCTACAATGAGCAGTTCTTC. The full variable domain, in which reference TRBV7-7 and TRBJ2-1 provide the parts outside the CDR3, is GAGVSQSPRYKVTKRGQDVTLRCDPISSHATLYWYQQALGQGPEFLTYFNYEAQPDKSGLPSDRFSAERPEGSISTLTIQRTEQRDSAMYRCASSPMTSGYGSYNEQFFGPGTRLTVL.

The chain carries TRBV5-1 and TRBJ2-3, with D tentatively TRBD1 or TRBD2 (6 bases each). V dropped 4 bases and J dropped 1 base, with 13 bases sitting between them. The CDR3 is 15 amino acids. Germline CDR1 reads SGHRS; CDR2 reads YFSETQ. CDR3 nucleotides: TGCGCCAGCAGCGCGCATGGGGGGCGCACAGATACGCAGTATTTT. Residues: CASSAHGGRTDTQYF.

This chain connects TRBV27 to TRBJ2-7; TRBD2 might be the D (5 bases). Trimming removed 6 bases at V and 6 bases at J, with 18 bases between. Per the germline V gene, CDR1 is MNHEY and CDR2 is SMNVEV (reference sequence). CDR3 length: 14 residues. In DNA, the CDR3 is TGTGCCAGCAGCCAGGTAGAGGGAATCTCCGAGCAGTACTTC. Residues: CASSQVEGISEQYF.

The chain links TRBV27 to TRBJ1-5; TRBD1 matches at 9 bases. The CDR3 length is 16 residues. Germline CDR1 and CDR2: MNHEY and SMNVEV (reference sequence). With 6 bases clipped from V and 0 bases from J, the junction kept 6 bases outside the gene matches. CDR3 region: CASRVQGAGSNQPQHF. The CDR3 DNA is TGTGCCAGCAGGGTACAGGGGGCTGGTAGCAATCAGCCCCAGCATTTT.

The rearrangement joins TRBV9 to TRBJ2-3; D is possibly TRBD1 (6 bases). CDR1 is SGDLS, CDR2 YYNGEE, per germline. The V end lost 3 bases, the J end lost 0 bases, and 14 bases lay between the germline ends. CDR3 length equals 16 residues. CDR3 loop: CASSARGIPSTDTQYF. In DNA, the CDR3 is TGTGCCAGCAGCGCCAGGGGTATCCCCAGCACAGATACGCAGTATTTT.

J is TRBJ2-1 and V is TRBV7-3; D might be TRBD1 or TRBD2, each matching 5 bases. The CDR3 has 16 residues. CDR1 and CDR2 from the germline V gene are SGHTA and FQGTGA. The V end was cut by 3 bases, the J end by 8 bases, with 20 bases between. The CDR3 DNA follows: TGTGCCAGCAGCTTTACCGGGACCCCTATCGCGGATGAGCAGTTCTTC. Translated: CASSFTGTPIADEQFF. The complete variable domain, with remaining parts taken from reference TRBV7-3 and TRBJ2-1, reads GAGVSQTPSNKVTEKGKYVELRCDPISGHTALYWYRQSLGQGPEFLIYFQGTGAADDSGLPNDRFFAVRPEGSVSTLKIQRTERGDSAVYLCASSFTGTPIADEQFFGPGTRLTVL.

This sequence joins TRBV11-2 and TRBJ2-5; 11 bases are a match to TRBD1. After removal of 4 bases from V and 8 bases from J, the junction contained 6 bases not matched to a gene. CDR3 length: 14 residues. Per germline, CDR1 SGHAT and CDR2 FQNNGV. The CDR3 here is CASSYVGTGGTQYF. CDR3 nucleotides: TGTGCCAGCAGCTACGTCGGGACAGGGGGAACCCAGTACTTC.

This clone was seen a handful of times. V gene TRBV27 combines with J gene TRBJ1-4; no reliable D call. CDR1 is MNHEY and CDR2 is SMNVEV in the germline V gene (reference sequence). This CDR3 has 14 amino acids. Trimming pared 3 bases from V and 7 bases from J, leaving 12 bases between. CDR3 sequence reads: CASSFSLGGEKLFF. CDR3 DNA: TGTGCCAGCAGTTTCAGCCTAGGCGGTGAAAAACTGTTTTTT.

V gene TRBV13 combines with J gene TRBJ1-5, with no clear D. The germline V gene has CDR1 PRHDT and CDR2 FYEKMQ (reference sequence). V shed 0 bases and J shed 6 bases, with 3 bases lying between them. The CDR3 loop spans 12 amino acids. CDR3 DNA: TGTGCCAGCAGCTTAGGGCGTCAGCCCCAGCATTTT. Protein product: CASSLGRQPQHF. Using reference TRBV13 and TRBJ1-5 for the parts outside the CDR3, the full variable domain is AAGVIQSPRHLIKEKRETATLKCYPIPRHDTVYWYQQGPGQDPQFLISFYEKMQSDKGSIPDRFSAQQFSDYHSELNMSSLELGDSALYFCASSLGRQPQHFGDGTRLSIL.

The chain is built from TRBV9 and TRBJ1-1; D is uncertain. CDR3 length: 12 amino acids. Germline CDR1 is SGDLS and CDR2 is YYNGEE. V was trimmed by 7 bases and J by 11 bases, leaving 18 bases between them. CDR3 sequence reads: CASANPEGEAFF. CDR3 in DNA: TGTGCCAGCGCGAATCCCGAAGGCGAGGCTTTCTTT. The full variable domain, in which reference TRBV9 and TRBJ1-1 provide the parts outside the CDR3, is DSGVTQTPKHLITATGQRVTLRCSPRSGDLSVYWYQQSLDQGLQFLIQYYNGEERAKGNILERFSAQQFPDLHSELNLSSLELGDSALYFCASANPEGEAFFGQGTRLTVV.

The chain links TRBV2 to TRBJ1-3; D remains ambiguous. Germline CDR1 and CDR2: SNHLY and FYNNEI. V lost 6 bases and J lost 4, with 13 bases in between. The CDR3 has 14 amino acids. In DNA, the CDR3 is TGTGCCAGCAGGACCCTCATTGGGGGAAACACCATATATTTT. It is translated as CASRTLIGGNTIYF.

V is TRBV5-1 and J is TRBJ2-1; TRBD2 matches at 8 bases. Germline V gene lookup returns CDR1 SGHRS and CDR2 YFSETQ. The CDR3 extends over 15 amino acids. V lost 3 bases to trimming and J lost 5 bases; unmatched junction nucleotides: 7. The CDR3 protein is CASSSLAGMNNEQFF. The CDR3 DNA reads TGCGCCAGCAGCTCCTTAGCGGGAATGAACAATGAGCAGTTCTTC.

V is TRBV28 and J is TRBJ1-5, with 9 bases fitting TRBD1. The CDR3 contains 14 residues. The V and J ends lost 6 bases and 7 bases, in that order; junction bases with no gene match: 7. CDR1 and CDR2 from the germline V gene are MDHEN and SYDVKM. The CDR3 nucleotides are TGTGCCAGCAGGATACAGGGGGCTCGGCAGCCCCAGCATTTT. This codes for CASRIQGARQPQHF.

The chain carries TRBV4-2 and TRBJ2-3; TRBD1 matches at 9 bases. CDR1 and CDR2 from the germline V gene are LGHNA and YNFKEQ. J gave up 6 bases and V 1 base, and 11 bases lay outside the gene matches. This CDR3 comprises 17 residues. CDR3 region: CASSQASTGGLRDTQYF. CDR3 nucleotide sequence: TGTGCCAGCAGCCAAGCCTCAACAGGGGGCCTCCGGGATACGCAGTATTTT.

This chain connects TRBV5-1 to TRBJ2-1, with 9 bases lining up with TRBD2. The length of the CDR3 is 15 residues. The germline V gene has CDR1 SGHRS and CDR2 YFSETQ. Trimming at V came to 6 bases and at J to 5 bases, leaving 9 bases not matched to a gene. The chain's CDR3 is CASKEPGLAHNEQFF. In DNA form, the CDR3 reads TGCGCCAGCAAGGAACCGGGACTAGCTCACAATGAGCAGTTCTTC.

The chain recombines TRBV2 with TRBJ1-1; D gene ambiguous. Germline CDR1 and CDR2: SNHLY and FYNNEI. This CDR3 has 13 residues. The V end was cut by 7 bases, the J end by 0 bases, with 9 bases between. In DNA form, the CDR3 reads TGTGCCAGCACTCTTCAAGTGAACACTGAAGCTTTCTTT. It encodes CASTLQVNTEAFF.

This sequence joins TRBV5-8 and TRBJ2-1; 12 positions match TRBD2. This CDR3 is built from 17 residues. The ends lost 3 bases at V and 8 bases at J; junction bases unmatched: 12. Per germline, CDR1 SGHTS and CDR2 YDEGEE. Here the CDR3 DNA reads TGTGCCAGCAGCTCCTCGCTACTAGCGGGAGGAGTTGATGAGCAGTTCTTC. It specifies CASSSSLLAGGVDEQFF.

The DNA of the CDR3 is TGTGCCACCAGCGGAAGGGGAGGACTAGTTACAGATACGCAGTATTTT. Its protein is CATSGRGGLVTDTQYF. The chain is built from TRBV15 and TRBJ2-3; 7 bases match TRBD2. Germline V CDR1 and CDR2: LNHNV, YYDKDF (reference sequence). The CDR3 length is 16 residues. The V gene end was trimmed by 5 bases and the J gene end by 3 bases; junction bases not matched to a gene: 11.

The rearrangement joins TRBV29-1 to TRBJ1-3; a weak D match, TRBD1 (6 bases). The germline gives CDR1 SQVTM, CDR2 ANQGSEA. Trimming left V 5 bases short and J 4 bases short, with 15 bases between. The CDR3 totals 14 residues. The CDR3 sequence: CSVQLQGGGNTIYF. The CDR3 DNA is TGCAGCGTTCAGTTACAGGGAGGCGGAAACACCATATATTTT.

This chain connects TRBV27 to TRBJ1-1, with D unresolved. Trimming removed 10 bases from V and 5 bases from J, with 11 bases in between. CDR3 length equals 11 residues. In germline, CDR1 is MNHEY, CDR2 SMNVEV (reference sequence). CDR3 nucleotides: TGTGCCACCATTTATGGGACTGAAGCTTTCTTT. It is translated as CATIYGTEAFF.

The chain combines TRBV5-4 with TRBJ1-1; D not certain. Germline V lookup: CDR1 SGHNT, CDR2 YYREEE (reference sequence). The CDR3 is made up of 14 amino acids. The V end was cut by 3 bases, the J end by 0 bases, with 9 bases between. The CDR3 bases are TGTGCCAGCAGCTACGGCAGAATGAACACTGAAGCTTTCTTT. It codes for CASSYGRMNTEAFF.

V and J are TRBV5-1 and TRBJ1-2; possible D gene TRBD1, 5 bases. Trimming shortened V by 4 bases and J by 7 bases, and 17 bases separated the two germline ends. The CDR3 has 14 amino acids. CDR1 is SGHRS, CDR2 YFSETQ, per germline. CDR3 amino acids: CASSPGTYRPGYTF. CDR3 coding DNA: TGCGCCAGCAGCCCAGGGACGTACCGTCCTGGCTACACCTTC.

By share of the sample, this clone is medium-sized (0.01 to 0.1%). The chain uses TRBV7-9 and TRBJ2-5, with D hard to call. V was pared by 1 base and J by 3 bases, with 18 bases between. Germline CDR1 is SEHNR and CDR2 is FQNEAQ (reference sequence). CDR3 length equals 17 residues. As DNA, the CDR3 is TGTGCCAGCAGCTTAGGGGTCACCTCGGGCCATAAAGAGACCCAGTACTTC. Its translation: CASSLGVTSGHKETQYF.

This clone was detected a few times. The chain joins TRBV6-6 to TRBJ2-7; D not certain. Deletions cut 5 bases from V and 5 bases from J, with 7 bases between. This CDR3 is 11 amino acids long. Germline lookup yields CDR1 MNHNY and CDR2 SVGAGI (reference sequence). The CDR3 loop reads CASSTLNEQYF. CDR3 coding DNA: TGTGCCAGCAGTACCCTAAACGAGCAGTACTTC.

This chain joins TRBV7-2 and TRBJ1-2; 9 nucleotides align to TRBD1. The V gene's germline CDR1 is SGHTA and CDR2 FQGNSA. This CDR3 has 16 residues. The ends lost 1 base at V and 7 bases at J; junction bases unmatched: 10. For the CDR3, the DNA is TGTGCCAGCAGCTTAGTTTTGGGACAGGGCAGCAGTGGCTACACCTTC. Residues: CASSLVLGQGSSGYTF.

The chain couples TRBV7-9 to TRBJ2-5, with 9 nucleotides matching TRBD2. Germline values: CDR1 SEHNR, CDR2 FQNEAQ (reference sequence). Trimming cost V 5 bases and J 5 bases; bases outside gene matches: 9. CDR3 length: 15 residues. This chain's CDR3 is CASSEGLAGRETQYF. The CDR3 DNA sequence: TGTGCCAGCAGCGAGGGGCTAGCGGGACGGGAGACCCAGTACTTC.

The chain is built from TRBV7-2 and TRBJ2-7; D possibly corresponds to TRBD2 (6 bases). Germline loops: CDR1 SGHTA, CDR2 FQGNSA. The CDR3 is made up of 13 amino acids. Trimming left V 4 bases short and J 4 bases short, with 11 bases between. CDR3: CASSSDYRYEQYF. The CDR3 coding sequence is TGTGCCAGCAGCTCGGACTATCGTTACGAGCAGTACTTC. The complete variable domain, with remaining parts taken from reference TRBV7-2 and TRBJ2-7, reads GAGVSQSPSNKVTEKGKDVELRCDPISGHTALYWYRQSLGQGLEFLIYFQGNSAPDKSGLPSDRFSAERTGGSVSTLTIQRTQQEDSAVYLCASSSDYRYEQYFGPGTRLTVT.